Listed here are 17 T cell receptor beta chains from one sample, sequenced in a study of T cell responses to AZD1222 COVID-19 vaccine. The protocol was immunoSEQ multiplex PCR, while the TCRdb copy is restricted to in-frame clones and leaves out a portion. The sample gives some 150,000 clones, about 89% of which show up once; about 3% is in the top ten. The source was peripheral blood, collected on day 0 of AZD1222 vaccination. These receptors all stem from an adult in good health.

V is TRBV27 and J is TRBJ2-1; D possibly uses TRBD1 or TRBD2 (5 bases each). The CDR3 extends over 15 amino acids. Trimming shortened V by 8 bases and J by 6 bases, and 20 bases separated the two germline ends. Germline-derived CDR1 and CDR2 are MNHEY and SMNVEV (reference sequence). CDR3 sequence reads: CASRNTRGVANEQFF. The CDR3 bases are TGTGCCAGCCGGAATACTAGAGGGGTTGCCAATGAGCAGTTCTTC.

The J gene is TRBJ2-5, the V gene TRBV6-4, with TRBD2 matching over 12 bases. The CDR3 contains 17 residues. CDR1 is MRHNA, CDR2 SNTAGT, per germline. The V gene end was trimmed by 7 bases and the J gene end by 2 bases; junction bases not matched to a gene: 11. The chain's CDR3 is CASTKRPLAGGQETQYF. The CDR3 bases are TGTGCCAGCACCAAACGGCCACTAGCGGGGGGACAAGAGACCCAGTACTTC.

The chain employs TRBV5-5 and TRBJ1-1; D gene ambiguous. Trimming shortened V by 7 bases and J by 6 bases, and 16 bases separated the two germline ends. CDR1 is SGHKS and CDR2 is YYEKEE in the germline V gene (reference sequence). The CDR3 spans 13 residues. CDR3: CASAPRSYAEAFF. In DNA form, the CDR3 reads TGTGCCAGCGCCCCGAGGAGCTATGCTGAAGCTTTCTTT.

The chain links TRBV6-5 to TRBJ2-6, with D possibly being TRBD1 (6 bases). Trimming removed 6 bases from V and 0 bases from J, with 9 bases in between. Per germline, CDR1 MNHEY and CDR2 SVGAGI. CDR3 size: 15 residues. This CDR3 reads CASRLDSSGANVLTF. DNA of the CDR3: TGTGCCAGCAGGTTGGACAGCTCTGGGGCCAACGTCCTGACTTTC.

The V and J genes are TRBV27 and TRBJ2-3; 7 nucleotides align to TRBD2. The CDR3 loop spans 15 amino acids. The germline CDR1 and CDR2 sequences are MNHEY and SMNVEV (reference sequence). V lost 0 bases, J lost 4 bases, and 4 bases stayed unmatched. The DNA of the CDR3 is TGTGCCAGCAGTTTATCAGCTCGGGGGGCAGATACGCAGTATTTT. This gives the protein CASSLSARGADTQYF.

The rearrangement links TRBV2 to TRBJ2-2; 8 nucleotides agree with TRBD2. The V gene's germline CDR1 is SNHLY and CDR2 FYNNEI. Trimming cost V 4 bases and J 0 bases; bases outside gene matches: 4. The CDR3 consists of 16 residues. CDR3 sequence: CASSVERGPNTGELFF. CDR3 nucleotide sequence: TGTGCCAGCAGTGTAGAGCGGGGGCCGAACACCGGGGAGCTGTTTTTT.

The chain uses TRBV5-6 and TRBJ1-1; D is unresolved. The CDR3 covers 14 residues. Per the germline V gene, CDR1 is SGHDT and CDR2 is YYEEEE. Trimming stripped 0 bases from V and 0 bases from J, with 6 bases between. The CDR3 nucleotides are TGTGCCAGCAGCTTGGGGGCCCTGAACACTGAAGCTTTCTTT. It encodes CASSLGALNTEAFF.

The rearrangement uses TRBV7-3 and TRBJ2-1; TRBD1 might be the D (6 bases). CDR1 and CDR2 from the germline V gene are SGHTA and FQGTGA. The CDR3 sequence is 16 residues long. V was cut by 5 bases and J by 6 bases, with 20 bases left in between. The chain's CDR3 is CASSSRFRGSVNEQFF. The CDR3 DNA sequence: TGTGCCAGCAGCAGCCGTTTCAGGGGTTCGGTCAATGAGCAGTTCTTC.

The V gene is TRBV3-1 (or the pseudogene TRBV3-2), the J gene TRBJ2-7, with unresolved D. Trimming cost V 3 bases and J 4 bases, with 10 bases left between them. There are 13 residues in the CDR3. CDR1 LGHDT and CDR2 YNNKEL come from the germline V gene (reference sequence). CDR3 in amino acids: CASSHLSGYEQYF. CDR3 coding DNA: TGTGCCAGCAGCCACTTGTCGGGTTACGAGCAGTACTTC.

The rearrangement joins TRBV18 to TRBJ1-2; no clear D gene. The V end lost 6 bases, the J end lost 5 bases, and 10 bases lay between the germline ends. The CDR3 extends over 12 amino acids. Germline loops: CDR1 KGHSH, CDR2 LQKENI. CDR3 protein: CASSPMGYGYTF. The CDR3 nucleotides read TGTGCCAGCTCTCCAATGGGTTATGGCTACACCTTC.

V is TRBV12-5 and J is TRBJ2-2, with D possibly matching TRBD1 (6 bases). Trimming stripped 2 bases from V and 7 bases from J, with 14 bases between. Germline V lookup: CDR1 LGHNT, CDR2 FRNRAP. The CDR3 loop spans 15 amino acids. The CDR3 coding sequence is TGTGCTAGTGGTTTGCTTCGATCAGGGGTCGGGGAGCTGTTTTTT. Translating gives CASGLLRSGVGELFF. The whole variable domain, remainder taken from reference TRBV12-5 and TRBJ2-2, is DARVTQTPRHKVTEMGQEVTMRCQPILGHNTVFWYRQTMMQGLELLAYFRNRAPLDDSGMPKDRFSAEMPDATLATLKIQPSEPRDSAVYFCASGLLRSGVGELFFGEGSRLTVL.

The CDR3 sequence is CASSDNTENSPLHF. The CDR3 DNA follows: TGTGCCAGCAGTGATAACACCGAGAATTCACCCCTCCACTTT. The chain links TRBV6-1 to TRBJ1-6; D is unresolved. The CDR3 totals 14 residues. The germline V gene has CDR1 MNHNS and CDR2 SASEGT. Trimming took off 3 bases at V and 7 bases at J, with 10 bases between the two ends.

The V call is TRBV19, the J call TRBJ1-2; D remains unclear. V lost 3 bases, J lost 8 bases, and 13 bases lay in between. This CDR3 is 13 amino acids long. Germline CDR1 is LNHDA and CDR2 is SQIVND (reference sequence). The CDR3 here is CASSIGITGGYTF. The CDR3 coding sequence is TGTGCCAGTAGTATTGGGATTACTGGGGGCTACACCTTC.

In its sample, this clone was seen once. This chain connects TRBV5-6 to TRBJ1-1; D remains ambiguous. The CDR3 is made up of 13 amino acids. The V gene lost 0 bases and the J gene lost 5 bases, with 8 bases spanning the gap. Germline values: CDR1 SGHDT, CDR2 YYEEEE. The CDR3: CASSLGLGTEAFF. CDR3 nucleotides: TGTGCCAGCAGCTTGGGCCTCGGAACTGAAGCTTTCTTT.

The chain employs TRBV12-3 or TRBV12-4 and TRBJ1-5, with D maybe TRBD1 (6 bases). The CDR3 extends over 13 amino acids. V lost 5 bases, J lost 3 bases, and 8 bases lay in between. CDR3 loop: CASSRQVNQPQHF. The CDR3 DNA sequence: TGTGCCAGCAGTCGACAGGTCAATCAGCCCCAGCATTTT.

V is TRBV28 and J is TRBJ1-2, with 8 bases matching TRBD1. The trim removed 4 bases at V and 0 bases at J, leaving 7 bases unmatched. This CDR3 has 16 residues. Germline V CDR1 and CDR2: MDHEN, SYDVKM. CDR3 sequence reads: CASSSGGTGPNYGYTF. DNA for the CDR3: TGTGCCAGCAGTTCCGGGGGGACAGGTCCTAACTATGGCTACACCTTC.

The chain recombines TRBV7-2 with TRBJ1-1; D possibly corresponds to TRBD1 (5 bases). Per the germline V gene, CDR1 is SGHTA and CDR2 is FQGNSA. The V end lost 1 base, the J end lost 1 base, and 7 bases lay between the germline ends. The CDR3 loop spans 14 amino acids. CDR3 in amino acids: CASSLGRGNTEAFF. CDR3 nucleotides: TGTGCCAGCAGCTTAGGGAGGGGGAACACTGAAGCTTTCTTT.